The 6 T cell receptor beta chains below all came from one sample that was sequenced in a study of blood T cell repertoires in COVID-19. TCRdb's copy holds only in-frame clones and misses some; the assay was immunoSEQ multiplex PCR. This sample has 250,000 to 350,000 clones, with 88% found just once. Sequenced: peripheral blood. These receptors all come from a young woman with COVID-19, enrolled during active disease.

Turning to this clone: Other DNA sequences of this sample code for an identical CDR3. The J gene is TRBJ2-3, the V gene TRBV7-6; tentatively, D is TRBD1 (5 bases). V was trimmed by 4 bases and J by 4 bases, leaving 6 bases between them. This CDR3 has 12 residues. Germline V CDR1 and CDR2: SGHVS, FNYEAQ. The CDR3 DNA reads as TGTGCCAGCAGCTCCAGGGCAGATACGCAGTATTTT. The encoded protein is CASSSRADTQYF. Together with reference TRBV7-6 and TRBJ2-3, the CDR3 gives the full variable domain: GAGVSQSPRYKVTKRGQDVALRCDPISGHVSLYWYRQALGQGPEFLTYFNYEAQQDKSGLPNDRFSAERPEGSISTLTIQRTEQRDSAMYRCASSSRADTQYFGPGTRLTVL.

The genes are TRBV28 and TRBJ2-7; TRBD2 aligns across 7 bases. Germline-derived CDR1 and CDR2 are MDHEN and SYDVKM. The CDR3 consists of 15 residues. Trimming at V came to 3 bases and at J to 2 bases, leaving 7 bases not matched to a gene. CDR3 loop: CASSLPWEGTYEQYF. In DNA form, the CDR3 reads TGTGCCAGCAGTTTGCCCTGGGAGGGCACCTACGAGCAGTACTTC.

The V and J genes are TRBV2 and TRBJ1-1; a possible D gene is TRBD1 (5 bases). Per the germline V gene, CDR1 is SNHLY and CDR2 is FYNNEI. The V gene lost 8 bases and the J gene lost 0 bases, with 10 bases spanning the gap. This CDR3 comprises 13 residues. CDR3 sequence (DNA): TGTGCCAGCGGGGGAGGGGTGAACACTGAAGCTTTCTTT. It yields the protein CASGGGVNTEAFF.

The V and J genes are TRBV3-1 (or the pseudogene TRBV3-2) and TRBJ2-5; 11 bases align to TRBD2. CDR1 is LGHDT, CDR2 YNNKEL, per germline (reference sequence). This CDR3 is built from 16 residues. The V and J ends lost 1 base and 5 bases, in that order; junction bases with no gene match: 6. Here the CDR3 reads CASSQALAGVRETQYF. For the CDR3, the DNA is TGTGCCAGCAGCCAAGCACTAGCGGGAGTCCGTGAGACCCAGTACTTC.

The V gene is TRBV10-1, the J gene TRBJ2-5; 7 bases line up with TRBD2. V trimming: 5 bases; J trimming: 5 bases; junction bases outside the gene matches: 5. Germline values: CDR1 WNHNN, CDR2 SYGVQD (reference sequence). This CDR3 is 13 amino acids long. DNA of the CDR3: TGCGCCAGCAGTCCAGCGGGGTCGGAGACCCAGTACTTC. This translates into CASSPAGSETQYF.

The rearrangement links TRBV5-1 to TRBJ1-2, with 7 nucleotides matching TRBD1. The CDR3 runs 13 residues. With V trimmed by 0 bases and J by 7 bases, 3 bases remained unmatched. CDR1 is SGHRS, CDR2 YFSETQ, per germline. CDR3 loop: CASSLEGAGGYTF. DNA for the CDR3: TGCGCCAGCAGCTTGGAGGGGGCCGGTGGCTACACCTTC. Complete variable domain (other parts from reference TRBV5-1 and TRBJ1-2): KAGVTQTPRYLIKTRGQQVTLSCSPISGHRSVSWYQQTPGQGLQFLFEYFSETQRNKGNFPGRFSGRQFSNSRSEMNVSTLELGDSALYLCASSLEGAGGYTFGSGTRLTVV.